Following are 8 T cell receptor beta chains from one sample sequenced in a study of CD8 T cells in ankylosing spondylitis. Study-wide points: It appeared that ankylosing spondylitis blood was characterized by a TCR beta motif of under ten highly homologous variants.

These receptors are not linked to any known antigen. One entry per CDR3 protein, called by TCRdb with MiXCR from the 5' RACE reads. The data hold about 750,000 distinct CDR3 sequences, with 15% to 20% observed a single time. Sequencing was done on a sample of blood, either unsorted or a sorted T cell fraction (not recorded which). The receptors stem from a male donor with ankylosing spondylitis.

This clonotype was picked up a small number of times. V and J are TRBV12-3 or TRBV12-4 and TRBJ2-3, with 7 bases aligning to TRBD1. This CDR3 comprises 15 residues. Germline trimming cut 6 bases from V and 1 base from J; bases unmatched to any gene: 7. CDR3 nucleotide sequence: TGTGCCAGCAGGAGAAAAGGGACAGGCACAGATACGCAGTATTTT. Translated: CASRRKGTGTDTQYF.

V and J are TRBV7-2 and TRBJ2-7; 7 positions agree with TRBD1. CDR1 is SGHTA, CDR2 FQGNSA, per germline. Trimming removed 4 bases from V and 2 bases from J; junction bases left unmatched: 8. The CDR3 spans 15 residues. The CDR3 bases are TGTGCCAGCAGCTACCCGGGACAGCTTACCTACGAGCAGTACTTC. Encoded protein: CASSYPGQLTYEQYF. Based on the CDR3 plus reference TRBV7-2 and TRBJ2-7, the full variable domain is GAGVSQSPSNKVTEKGKDVELRCDPISGHTALYWYRQSLGQGLEFLIYFQGNSAPDKSGLPSDRFSAERTGGSVSTLTIQRTQQEDSAVYLCASSYPGQLTYEQYFGPGTRLTVT.

The genes are TRBV7-3 and TRBJ2-1, with TRBD2 identical over 10 bases. Trimming removed 6 bases from V and 6 bases from J; junction bases left unmatched: 8. The germline gives CDR1 SGHTA, CDR2 FQGTGA. The CDR3 runs to 15 residues. CDR3 DNA: TGTGCCAGCAGTCTAGCGGGAGCACCGACCAATGAGCAGTTCTTC. Residues: CASSLAGAPTNEQFF.

This clonotype was seen only a few times. This chain connects TRBV4-1 to TRBJ2-1, with 13 bases that match TRBD2. The V and J ends lost 5 bases and 3 bases, in that order; junction bases with no gene match: 4. The CDR3 length is 16 residues. Looked up from germline, CDR1 is MGHRA and CDR2 is YSYEKL. The CDR3 region has the DNA TGCGCCAGCAGCTTCCGGACTAGCGGGAGCTACAATGAGCAGTTCTTC. It specifies CASSFRTSGSYNEQFF.

This clonotype was found a few times. The V gene is TRBV20-1, the J gene TRBJ2-1; possibly TRBD2 for D (6 bases). CDR1 DFQATT and CDR2 SNEGSKA come from the germline V gene (reference sequence). The germline V and J ends were trimmed by 0 bases and 4 bases, with 16 bases remaining between them. The CDR3 sequence is 16 residues long. The CDR3 DNA sequence: TGCAGTGCTAGAGATAGGAGGGCTAGCTTATACAATGAGCAGTTCTTC. Its protein is CSARDRRASLYNEQFF.

This clonotype was seen a handful of times. The chain couples TRBV20-1 to TRBJ2-4; either TRBD1 or TRBD2 may fit D (7 bases each). The germline CDR1 and CDR2 sequences are DFQATT and SNEGSKA (reference sequence). The CDR3 consists of 16 residues. The V end lost 6 bases, the J end lost 0 bases, and 18 bases lay between the germline ends. The CDR3 here is CSAEPDREGAKNIQYF. As DNA, the CDR3 is TGCAGTGCGGAACCTGACAGGGAGGGAGCCAAAAACATTCAGTACTTC.

In this sample, this clonotype turned up a few times. This rearrangement joins TRBV5-5 to TRBJ1-5; a weak D match, TRBD1 (6 bases). Trimming left V 4 bases short and J 7 bases short, with 15 bases between. The CDR3 sequence is 14 residues long. Germline V gives CDR1 SGHKS, CDR2 YYEKEE (reference sequence). This CDR3 reads CASSLTGQGQPQHF. In DNA form, the CDR3 reads TGTGCCAGCAGCCTTACAGGGCAAGGACAGCCCCAGCATTTT.

This clonotype was seen repeatedly, ten times or more. The CDR3 loop is CASSPGHPGAFF. The CDR3 DNA follows: TGTGCCAGCAGTCCGGGACACCCGGGTGCTTTCTTT. This chain links TRBV12-3 or TRBV12-4 with TRBJ1-1; D is perhaps TRBD1 (6 bases). V was cut by 5 bases and J by 11 bases, with 15 bases left in between. This CDR3 spans 12 amino acids.